This TCR beta chain was documented in a study of T cells in Graves' hyperthyroidism and ophthalmopathy. Overall study context: Peripheral blood draws took place at initial diagnosis, ahead of any treatment.

CDR3 length equals 15 residues. V was pared by 6 bases and J by 3 bases, with 15 bases between. Germline assignment: CDR1 SEHNR and CDR2 FQNEAQ (reference sequence). This clonotype was counted only a few times. RNA transcripts yielded amplified TCR beta CDR3 regions. RT-PCR in the first round (using the HTBI primer set) targeted the TCR CDR3. One entry per CDR3 protein results from TCRdb running MiXCR on the multiplex PCR reads. The table shows 410,000 or so distinct CDR3 sequences, with about 15% occurring only once. What was sequenced was blood. The chain links TRBV7-9 to TRBJ1-3; TRBD1 might be the D (5 bases). The receptor's source is a man aged 18 to 35 with Graves' ophthalmopathy. CDR3 DNA: TGTGCCAGCAGTTTTAACACGGGACGTGGAAACACCATATATTTT. It yields the protein CASSFNTGRGNTIYF. The full variable domain, completed using reference TRBV7-9 and TRBJ1-3, is DTGVSQNPRHKITKRGQNVTFRCDPISEHNRLYWYRQTLGQGPEFLTYFQNEAQLEKSRLLSDRFSAERPKGSFSTLEIQRTEQGDSAMYLCASSFNTGRGNTIYFGEGSWLTVV.